This TCR beta chain is from a study of neurological immune-mediated disorders. Study-wide findings and caveats: The study found no CDR3 amino acid sequences shared by expanded clones across subjects, suggesting private repertoires in all groups.

This clonotype was seen at least ten times. What it recognizes is unknown. Time point reported: longitudinal time-point 3. 5'RACE with 10-nucleotide random UMIs generated the cDNA. One entry per CDR3 protein, called by TCRdb with MiXCR from the 5' RACE reads. Altogether roughly 49,000 distinct CDR3 sequences are present, about an eighth being singletons, with the ten largest covering approximately 10%. Sequencing was done on a sample of PBMCs. The sequence was obtained from a male donor with HTLV-1-associated myelopathy (HAM/TSP).

CDR3: CASSPRTAKYEQYF. The CDR3, as DNA: TGTGCCAGCAGCCCTCGGACGGCCAAGTACGAGCAGTACTTC. The V call is TRBV27, the J call TRBJ2-7; D gene unclear. The germline V gene has CDR1 MNHEY and CDR2 SMNVEV (reference sequence). V was clipped by 6 bases and J by 4 bases, with 16 bases between them. The CDR3 runs to 14 residues.